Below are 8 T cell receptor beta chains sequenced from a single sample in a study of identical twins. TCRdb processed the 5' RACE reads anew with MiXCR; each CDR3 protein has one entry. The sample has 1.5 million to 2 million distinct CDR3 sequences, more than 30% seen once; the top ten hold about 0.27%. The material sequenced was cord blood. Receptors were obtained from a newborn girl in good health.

CDR3 nucleotide sequence: TGCAGTGCTCCCGAAGAGCATCGCGAGCAGTACTTC. This codes for CSAPEEHREQYF. The chain uses TRBV20-1 and TRBJ2-7, with D unclear. This CDR3 spans 12 amino acids. Trimming stripped 5 bases from V and 6 bases from J, with 14 bases between. Germline V gene lookup returns CDR1 DFQATT and CDR2 SNEGSKA (reference sequence).

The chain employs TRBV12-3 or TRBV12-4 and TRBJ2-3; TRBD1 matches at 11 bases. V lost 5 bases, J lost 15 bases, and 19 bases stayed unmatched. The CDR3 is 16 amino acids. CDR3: CASSKNRDRGTDTEYF. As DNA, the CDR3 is TGTGCCAGCAGTAAGAACCGGGACAGGGGGACAGATACGGAATATTTT.

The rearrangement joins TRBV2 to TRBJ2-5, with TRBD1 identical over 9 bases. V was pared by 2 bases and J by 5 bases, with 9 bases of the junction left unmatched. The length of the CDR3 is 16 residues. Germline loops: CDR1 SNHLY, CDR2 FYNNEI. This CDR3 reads CASSEPGQGVSETQYF. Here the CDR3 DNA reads TGTGCCAGCAGTGAACCGGGACAGGGAGTAAGCGAGACCCAGTACTTC.

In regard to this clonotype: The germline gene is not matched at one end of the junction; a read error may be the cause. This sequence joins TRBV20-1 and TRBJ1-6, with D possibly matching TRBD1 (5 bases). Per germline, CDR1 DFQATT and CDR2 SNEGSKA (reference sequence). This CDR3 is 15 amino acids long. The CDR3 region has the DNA TGCAGTGCTAGAGAGGGGCAGACCTATAATTCACCCCCCCACTTT. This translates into CSAREGQTYNSPPHF.

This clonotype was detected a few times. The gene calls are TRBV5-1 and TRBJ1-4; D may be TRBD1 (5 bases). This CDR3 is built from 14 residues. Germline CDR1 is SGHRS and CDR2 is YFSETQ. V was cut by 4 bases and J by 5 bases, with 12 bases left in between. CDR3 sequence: CASSLRRDNEKLFF. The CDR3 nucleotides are TGCGCCAGCAGCCTCCGCCGGGACAATGAAAAACTGTTTTTT. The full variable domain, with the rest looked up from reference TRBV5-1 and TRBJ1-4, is KAGVTQTPRYLIKTRGQQVTLSCSPISGHRSVSWYQQTPGQGLQFLFEYFSETQRNKGNFPGRFSGRQFSNSRSEMNVSTLELGDSALYLCASSLRRDNEKLFFGSGTQLSVL.

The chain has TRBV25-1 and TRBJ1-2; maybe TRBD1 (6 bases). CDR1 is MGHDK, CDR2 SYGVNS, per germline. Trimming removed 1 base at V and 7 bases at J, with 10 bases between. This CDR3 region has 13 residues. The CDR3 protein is CASSELRGGGYTF. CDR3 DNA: TGTGCCAGCAGTGAATTAAGAGGGGGTGGCTACACCTTC.

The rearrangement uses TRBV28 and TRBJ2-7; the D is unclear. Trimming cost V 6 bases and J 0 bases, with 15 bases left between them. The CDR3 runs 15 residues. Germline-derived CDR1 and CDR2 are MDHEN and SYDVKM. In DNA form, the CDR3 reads TGTGCCAGCAGCCCCACGGCGCCCAGCTCCTACGAGCAGTACTTC. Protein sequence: CASSPTAPSSYEQYF.

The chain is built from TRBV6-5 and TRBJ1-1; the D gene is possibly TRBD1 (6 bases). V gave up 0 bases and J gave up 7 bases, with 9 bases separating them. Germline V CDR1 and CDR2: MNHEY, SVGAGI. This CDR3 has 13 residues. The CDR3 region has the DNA TGTGCCAGCAGTTACTCTCAGGGGTATGAAGCTTTCTTT. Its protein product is CASSYSQGYEAFF.